The clone carrying this T cell receptor (beta chain) has a handful of counts. Original processing notes: Estimates of nucleated cell counts were drawn from the amplification of reference gene primers. Some clones are missing from TCRdb's copy, which holds only in-frame ones; the method was immunoSEQ multiplex PCR. V, J and clone size were drawn from that table, and D and trimming were deduced from the DNA. This table holds 85,000 to 95,000 clones, about nine tenths found once. These data originate in a study of blood T cell repertoires in COVID-19. Study-wide context: Acute and convalescent COVID-19 samples came from the United States, Italy and Spain. From T cells, B-cell-depleted T cells, or PBMCs came the material, which was cDNA or gDNA.

This clonotype originated in a woman of 80 years or more with acute or convalescent COVID-19. The sequenced sample consisted of peripheral blood.

This CDR3 reads CASSFSGDGYTF. In DNA, the CDR3 is TGTGCCAGCAGCTTCTCAGGGGATGGCTACACCTTC. The V and J genes are TRBV7-9 and TRBJ1-2; maybe TRBD1 (6 bases). There are 12 residues in the CDR3. Germline V gene data show CDR1 as SEHNR and CDR2 as FQNEAQ (reference sequence). Deletions cut 3 bases from V and 6 bases from J, with 8 bases between.